Listed below are T cell receptor beta chains from one sample, sequenced in a study of control samples from healthy donors and cancer patients. TCRdb's copy holds only in-frame clones and misses some; the assay was immunoSEQ multiplex PCR. This sample's clone table lists 150,000 to 200,000 clones. Sequenced: blood. The source is a woman aged 30 to 39 in good health. Both conserved end residues are part of each CDR3. The D gene is left open where the match is weak.

v_gene	d_gene	j_gene	CDR3nt	CDR3aa
TRBV23-1	TRBD2	TRBJ2-7	TGCGCCAGCAGCCCCTCCTCGGGGGGGGCGTACTTC	CASSPSSGGAYF
TRBV29-1	NA	TRBJ2-2	TGCAGCGCACTCGAGGCGGCCGGGGAGCTGTTTTTT	CSALEAAGELFF
TRBV12-3/TRBV12-4	NA	TRBJ1-1	TGTGCCAGCAGTTTCGGGGGCGGAGAAGCTTTCTTT	CASSFGGGEAFF
TRBV6-2/TRBV6-3	TRBD1	TRBJ1-5	TGTGCCAGCAGTCGTTCGGGACAGCCTAATCAGCCCCAGCATTTT	CASSRSGQPNQPQHF
TRBV5-6	NA	TRBJ1-4	TGTGCCAGCAGCCGGATACAGGGAACTAATGAAAAACTGTTTTTT	CASSRIQGTNEKLFF
TRBV28	TRBD1	TRBJ2-7	TGTGCCAGCAGCCCAGACAGGGTCCACGAGCAGTACTTC	CASSPDRVHEQYF
TRBV6-1	TRBD1	TRBJ1-1	TGTGCCAGCAGTGAAGGAGGGGGCCAATCGAGGTTTACTGAAGCTTTCTTT	CASSEGGGQSRFTEAFF
TRBV7-9	TRBD1	TRBJ2-1	TGTGCCAGCAGCTTAGGACAGGGGCTAGACAATGAGCAGTTCTTC	CASSLGQGLDNEQFF
TRBV4-1	TRBD2	TRBJ2-7	TGCGCCAGCAGCCTGAGGACTAGCGGGGGGCCCTCCTACGAGCAGTACTTC	CASSLRTSGGPSYEQYF
TRBV11-3	NA	TRBJ1-2	TGTGCCAGCATTGGTGGGAAGGGCTATGGCTACACCTTC	CASIGGKGYGYTF
TRBV7-8	NA	TRBJ1-5	TGTGCCAGCAGCTTACAGATAAATCAGCCCCAGCATTTT	CASSLQINQPQHF
TRBV28	NA	TRBJ2-5	TGTGCCAGCAGTTTCCTGGCCGTCGGTTACCAAGAGACCCAGTACTTC	CASSFLAVGYQETQYF
TRBV12-3/TRBV12-4	NA	TRBJ2-6	TGTGCCAGCAGGATCTCTGGGGCCAACGTCCTGACTTTC	CASRISGANVLTF